These 9 T cell receptor beta chains came from one sample sequenced in a study of blood T cell repertoires in COVID-19. Profiled with immunoSEQ multiplex PCR; TCRdb holds only in-frame clones, not every one. The sample holds over 20,000 clones, 86% seen once. The sequencing input was peripheral blood. These receptors originate from a man aged 50 or older with active COVID-19.

This clone appeared a few times. The genes are TRBV4-3 and TRBJ1-6; 7 bases agree with TRBD1. This CDR3 spans 18 amino acids. Germline V gene lookup returns CDR1 LGHNA and CDR2 YSLEER. V dropped 0 bases and J dropped 5; count of bases not matched to a gene: 10. The CDR3 DNA follows: TGCGCCAGCAGCCAAGAAAGACAGGGACTGATAAATAATTCACCCCTCCACTTT. Protein sequence: CASSQERQGLINNSPLHF.

The chain couples TRBV2 to TRBJ1-5; 11 bases fit TRBD1. The CDR3 extends over 14 amino acids. Per the germline V gene, CDR1 is SNHLY and CDR2 is FYNNEI. V trimming: 5 bases; J trimming: 4 bases; junction bases outside the gene matches: 1. CDR3 DNA sequence: TGTGCCAGCAGTCGGGACAGGGGGAATCAGCCCCAGCATTTT. Translation: CASSRDRGNQPQHF.

The chain uses TRBV5-4 and TRBJ2-2, with D unresolved. Looked up from germline, CDR1 is SGHNT and CDR2 is YYREEE (reference sequence). Trimming cost V 5 bases and J 4 bases, with 9 bases left between them. The CDR3 covers 13 residues. This chain's CDR3 is CASSDTATGELFF. Here the CDR3 DNA reads TGTGCCAGCAGTGACACAGCCACCGGGGAGCTGTTTTTT.

This chain uses TRBV3-1 (or the pseudogene TRBV3-2) with TRBJ2-1, with 9 bases aligning to TRBD1. Germline CDR1 reads LGHDT; CDR2 reads YNNKEL (reference sequence). This CDR3 has 13 amino acids. Trimming at V came to 4 bases and at J to 15 bases, leaving 10 bases not matched to a gene. This CDR3 is CASSPIRDREPFF. DNA for the CDR3: TGTGCCAGCAGCCCCATCCGGGACAGGGAACCGTTCTTC.

The rearrangement links TRBV19 to TRBJ1-1; D gene ambiguous. Germline loops: CDR1 LNHDA, CDR2 SQIVND (reference sequence). CDR3 length: 14 amino acids. Trimming left V 5 bases short and J 1 base short, with 11 bases between. The CDR3 bases are TGTGCCAGTAGTTCAAGCTACCCGAACACTGAAGCTTTCTTT. It specifies CASSSSYPNTEAFF.

As DNA, the CDR3 is TGTGCCAGCACTCTTACTAGCGGGGGGGCCGGCGAGCAGTACTTC. This gives the protein CASTLTSGGAGEQYF. The V call is TRBV6-5, the J call TRBJ2-7, with 13 bases matching TRBD2. J was trimmed by 6 bases and V by 7 bases; bases with no gene match: 9. The CDR3 consists of 15 residues. The germline V gene has CDR1 MNHEY and CDR2 SVGAGI.

The CDR3 bases are TGTGCCAGCAGTTACTCGAGTCTAAGGGGCTGGACTGAAGCTTTCTTT. This translates into CASSYSSLRGWTEAFF. V is TRBV6-5 and J is TRBJ1-1, with D perhaps TRBD1 (5 bases). The V end was cut by 0 bases, the J end by 5 bases, with 16 bases between. CDR3 length: 16 residues. CDR1 and CDR2 (germline): MNHEY, SVGAGI.

CDR3 residues: CASSHQFRHSGNTIYF. The CDR3 coding sequence is TGTGCCAGCAGCCACCAATTCAGGCACTCTGGAAACACCATATATTTT. This chain uses TRBV3-1 (or the pseudogene TRBV3-2) with TRBJ1-3; D call uncertain. CDR1 is LGHDT, CDR2 YNNKEL, per germline (reference sequence). This CDR3 comprises 16 residues. Trimming removed 3 bases from V and 0 bases from J, with 12 bases in between.

This clone was observed a few times. This chain uses TRBV10-1 with TRBJ2-1; TRBD2 might be the D (6 bases). The CDR3 covers 12 residues. V dropped 8 bases and J dropped 7 bases, with 12 bases sitting between them. Germline lookup yields CDR1 WNHNN and CDR2 SYGVQD (reference sequence). The CDR3 coding sequence is TGCGCCAGCCGTGGGCGGGGAAATGAGCAGTTCTTC. Residues: CASRGRGNEQFF.